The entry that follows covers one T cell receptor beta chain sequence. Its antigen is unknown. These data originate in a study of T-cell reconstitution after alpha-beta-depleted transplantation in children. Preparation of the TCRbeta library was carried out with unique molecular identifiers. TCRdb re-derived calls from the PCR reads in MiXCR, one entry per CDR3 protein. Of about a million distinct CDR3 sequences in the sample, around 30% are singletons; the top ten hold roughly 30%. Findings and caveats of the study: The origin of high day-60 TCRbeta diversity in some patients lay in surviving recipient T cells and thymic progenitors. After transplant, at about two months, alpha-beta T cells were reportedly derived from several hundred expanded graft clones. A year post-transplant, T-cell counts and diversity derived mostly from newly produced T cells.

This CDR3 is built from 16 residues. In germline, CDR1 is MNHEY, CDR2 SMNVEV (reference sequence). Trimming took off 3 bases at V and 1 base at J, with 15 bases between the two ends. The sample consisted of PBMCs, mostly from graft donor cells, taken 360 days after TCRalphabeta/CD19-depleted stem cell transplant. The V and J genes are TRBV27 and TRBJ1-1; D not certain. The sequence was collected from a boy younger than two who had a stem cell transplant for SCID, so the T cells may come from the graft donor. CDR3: CASSFSDVRSNTEAFF. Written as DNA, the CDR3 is TGTGCCAGCAGTTTCTCGGACGTCCGTTCGAACACTGAAGCTTTCTTT.